The 20 T cell receptor beta chains below come from one sample, sequenced in a study of CD8 T cells in Susac syndrome. Random-hexamer reverse transcription was applied to roughly 0.5 to 1 ug RNA. Via MiXCR, TCRdb re-called the immunoSEQ multiplex PCR reads, giving one row per CDR3 protein. This sample has about 300,000 distinct CDR3 sequences; roughly 94% occur once, and the top ten carry less than 0.08%. Material for sequencing was CD4+ T cells from PBMCs. These receptors originate from a human donor with multiple sclerosis.

CDR3 in amino acids: CASSRLASGSIYNEQFF. The CDR3, as DNA: TGTGCCAGCTCACGGTTGGCTAGCGGGAGCATCTACAATGAGCAGTTCTTC. V is TRBV18 and J is TRBJ2-1, with 10 bases identical to TRBD2. The CDR3 covers 17 residues. CDR1 is KGHSH and CDR2 is LQKENI in the germline V gene. V lost 4 bases, J lost 3 bases, and 9 bases stayed unmatched.

The V and J genes are TRBV4-2 and TRBJ2-1, with D uncertain. The CDR3 runs 17 residues. V was pared by 2 bases and J by 0 bases, with 14 bases between. The germline V gene encodes CDR1 LGHNA and CDR2 YNFKEQ. CDR3 sequence reads: CASSQTRSRSSYNEQFF. The CDR3, as DNA: TGTGCCAGCAGCCAAACCCGTAGCAGGAGCTCCTACAATGAGCAGTTCTTC.

The chain employs TRBV15 and TRBJ2-5; TRBD2 is a possible D gene (5 bases). The CDR3 is 17 residues long. The V end was cut by 0 bases, the J end by 5 bases, with 19 bases between. Germline CDR1 is LNHNV and CDR2 is YYDKDF (reference sequence). The CDR3 protein is CATSRDQPRVGGETQYF. The DNA for the CDR3 is TGTGCCACCAGCAGAGATCAGCCCCGGGTCGGCGGGGAGACCCAGTACTTC.

This rearrangement joins TRBV18 to TRBJ2-5; no clear D gene. V lost 2 bases, J lost 2 bases, and 9 bases lay in between. The length of the CDR3 is 14 residues. Germline lookup yields CDR1 KGHSH and CDR2 LQKENI. In DNA form, the CDR3 reads TGTGCCAGCTCACCAAAGGGAAAACAAGAGACCCAGTACTTC. Its protein is CASSPKGKQETQYF.

This clonotype was detected only once. This chain uses TRBV12-3 or TRBV12-4 with TRBJ2-5; D possibly corresponds to TRBD2 (5 bases). Deletions cut 4 bases from V and 3 bases from J, with 9 bases between. The CDR3 covers 13 residues. The DNA for the CDR3 is TGTGCCAGCAGTTCCGTCGGGAAAGAGACCCAGTACTTC. As protein: CASSSVGKETQYF.

This clonotype was recorded once. V and J are TRBV19 and TRBJ1-2; 7 positions match TRBD1. Germline-derived CDR1 and CDR2 are LNHDA and SQIVND (reference sequence). The V segment lost 5 bases and the J segment 5 bases; nucleotides outside the gene matches: 8. This CDR3 contains 14 residues. The DNA for the CDR3 is TGTGCCAGTAGTCTCCAGGGGGAGCGATATGGCTACACCTTC. Its translation is CASSLQGERYGYTF.

The chain employs TRBV6-5 and TRBJ1-2; 8 positions match TRBD1. V lost 6 bases to trimming and J lost 4 bases; unmatched junction nucleotides: 7. CDR1 and CDR2 (germline): MNHEY, SVGAGI. The CDR3 has 14 residues. Here the CDR3 DNA reads TGTGCCAGCAGACCTCCGGGACAGGTCTATGGCTACACCTTC. Its translation: CASRPPGQVYGYTF.

The V gene is TRBV7-9, the J gene TRBJ1-2; 10 bases align to TRBD1. Germline V gene data show CDR1 as SEHNR and CDR2 as FQNEAQ (reference sequence). V was pared by 3 bases and J by 4 bases, with 14 bases of the junction left unmatched. CDR3 length equals 18 residues. The CDR3 loop reads CASSLNPGTGERGYGYTF. The CDR3, as DNA: TGTGCCAGCAGCTTGAACCCCGGGACAGGGGAGCGGGGCTATGGCTACACCTTC.

CDR3 in amino acids: CAIGGIRDRAYEQYF. The DNA of the CDR3 is TGTGCCATCGGGGGAATTCGGGACAGGGCATACGAGCAGTACTTC. This chain uses TRBV10-3 with TRBJ2-7; 9 bases fit TRBD1. In germline, CDR1 is ENHRY, CDR2 SYGVKD. With V trimmed by 8 bases and J by 4 bases, 12 bases remained unmatched. CDR3 length: 15 residues.

The chain uses TRBV6-4 and TRBJ2-2, with no clear D. CDR1 and CDR2 (germline): MRHNA, SNTAGT. V was shortened by 0 bases and J by 5 bases, with 4 bases between the two germline ends. The CDR3 is made up of 13 amino acids. For the CDR3, the DNA is TGTGCCAGCAGTGACTCTTCGACCGGGGAGCTGTTTTTT. It translates to CASSDSSTGELFF.

The rearrangement joins TRBV20-1 to TRBJ2-2; TRBD2 might be the D (6 bases). There are 15 residues in the CDR3. Germline V gene sequence: CDR1 DFQATT, CDR2 SNEGSKA (reference sequence). Trimming cost V 6 bases and J 4 bases, with 18 bases left between them. The CDR3 sequence is CSALTPGSGTGELFF. DNA of the CDR3: TGCAGTGCCCTTACCCCCGGGAGCGGCACCGGGGAGCTGTTTTTT.

This chain uses TRBV5-1 with TRBJ2-3; TRBD1 is a possible D gene (5 bases). This CDR3 has 14 amino acids. The germline V and J ends were trimmed by 4 bases and 2 bases, with 11 bases remaining between them. Germline CDR1 and CDR2: SGHRS and YFSETQ. This CDR3 is CASSPRQITDTQYF. The DNA for the CDR3 is TGCGCCAGCAGCCCCCGACAGATCACAGATACGCAGTATTTT.

V gene TRBV5-1 combines with J gene TRBJ2-3; tentative D call: TRBD1 (6 bases). Germline lookup yields CDR1 SGHRS and CDR2 YFSETQ. The CDR3 runs to 14 residues. Deletions cut 1 base from V and 4 bases from J, with 10 bases between. The CDR3, as DNA: TGCGCCAGCAGCTTGTCCAGGGGACCAGATACGCAGTATTTT. Translated, it gives CASSLSRGPDTQYF.

The J gene is TRBJ1-2, the V gene TRBV20-1; 8 bases are a match to TRBD1. Germline CDR1 and CDR2: DFQATT and SNEGSKA (reference sequence). The CDR3 runs to 12 residues. Trimming cost V 5 bases and J 8 bases; bases outside gene matches: 7. CDR3 sequence (DNA): TGCAGTGCTCGAGGACAGGGTTTGGGCTACACCTTC. The encoded protein is CSARGQGLGYTF.

This clonotype was recorded once. The rearrangement links TRBV7-9 to TRBJ1-3; 7 positions agree with TRBD1. Trimming removed 6 bases from V and 3 bases from J; junction bases left unmatched: 8. The CDR3 length is 15 residues. CDR1 and CDR2 from the germline V gene are SEHNR and FQNEAQ (reference sequence). CDR3 in DNA: TGTGCCAGCAGTCCTAGGTGGGACAGTGGAAACACCATATATTTT. Its protein is CASSPRWDSGNTIYF.

The chain couples TRBV20-1 to TRBJ2-1; no reliable D call. The CDR3 runs to 10 residues. CDR1 and CDR2 (germline): DFQATT, SNEGSKA (reference sequence). Trimming took off 3 bases at V and 8 bases at J, with 5 bases between the two ends. Here the CDR3 DNA reads TGCAGTGCTAGTCACCATGAGCAGTTCTTC. It translates to CSASHHEQFF.

The V call is TRBV3-1, the J call TRBJ2-2; TRBD2 is a possible D gene (7 bases). The length of the CDR3 is 16 residues. Germline CDR1 is LGHDT and CDR2 is YNNKEL (reference sequence). The ends were cut back, 3 bases at V and 8 bases at J, with 19 bases in the middle. The DNA for the CDR3 is TGTGCCAGCAGCCAGGGGGGGCTCGACCTCGCAGGGGAGCTGTTTTTT. It is translated as CASSQGGLDLAGELFF. Looking up the rest from reference TRBV3-1 and TRBJ2-2 gives the full variable domain: DTAVSQTPKYLVTQMGNDKSIKCEQNLGHDTMYWYKQDSKKFLKIMFSYNNKELIINETVPNRFSPKSPDKAHLNLHINSLELGDSAVYFCASSQGGLDLAGELFFGEGSRLTVL.

V and J are TRBV12-3 or TRBV12-4 and TRBJ1-5; TRBD1 is a possible D gene (5 bases). Trimming took 3 bases from V and 7 from J, leaving 13 bases between them. There are 14 residues in the CDR3. The CDR3 coding sequence is TGTGCCAGCAGTTTCAGCGGGGGAGAGCAGCCCCAGCATTTT. This encodes CASSFSGGEQPQHF.

The chain uses TRBV5-1 and TRBJ2-7; 7 bases are a match to TRBD2. V lost 0 bases and J lost 2; bases outside the gene matches: 5. The CDR3 covers 15 residues. Germline-derived CDR1 and CDR2 are SGHRS and YFSETQ. CDR3 sequence reads: CASSLVMGGTYEQYF. The DNA for the CDR3 is TGCGCCAGCAGCTTGGTAATGGGGGGGACCTACGAGCAGTACTTC.

This rearrangement joins TRBV7-2 to TRBJ2-3, with D possibly TRBD1 on 6 matching bases. Trimming pared 5 bases from V and 3 bases from J, leaving 12 bases between. Germline values: CDR1 SGHTA, CDR2 FQGNSA. The CDR3 spans 14 residues. CDR3 region: CASSRRTATDTQYF. The DNA of the CDR3 is TGTGCCAGCAGCCGCCGGACAGCAACAGATACGCAGTATTTT.